The clone carrying this TCR beta chain turned up a few times. The antigen is not known. The CDR3 extends over 14 amino acids. Germline CDR1 reads MNHEY; CDR2 reads SMNVEV (reference sequence). The V end lost 6 bases, the J end lost 3 bases, and 12 bases lay between the germline ends. This specimen belongs to a study of cytotoxic CD8 clonotypes in ibrutinib-treated CLL. Sequencing was performed with immunoSEQ multiplex PCR; in TCRdb, only in-frame clones are kept and a portion is missing. The sample consists of roughly 70,000 clones, about 84% of them appearing once. Study results and caveats: Clonality was elevated at ibrutinib response and had returned toward baseline at progression.

The V and J genes are TRBV27 and TRBJ1-3; maybe TRBD1 (6 bases). This TCR was sampled from a human donor with chronic lymphocytic leukemia. The sequences come from PBMCs, collected at disease progression, from a patient treated with ibrutinib. CDR3 coding DNA: TGTGCCAGCAGCCCCCAGGGGCTTGGAAACACCATATATTTT. Translated: CASSPQGLGNTIYF.